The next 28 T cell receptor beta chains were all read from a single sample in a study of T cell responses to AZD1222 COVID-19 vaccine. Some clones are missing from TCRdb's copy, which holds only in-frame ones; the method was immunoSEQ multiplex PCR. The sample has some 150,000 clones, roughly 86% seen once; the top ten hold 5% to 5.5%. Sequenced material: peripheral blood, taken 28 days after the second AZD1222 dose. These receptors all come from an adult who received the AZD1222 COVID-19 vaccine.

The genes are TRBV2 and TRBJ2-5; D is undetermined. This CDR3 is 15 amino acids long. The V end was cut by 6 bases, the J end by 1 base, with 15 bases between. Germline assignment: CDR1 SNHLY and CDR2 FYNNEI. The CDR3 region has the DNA TGTGCCAGCAGGGGCGACCTGGCGAGCCAAGAGACCCAGTACTTC. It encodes CASRGDLASQETQYF.

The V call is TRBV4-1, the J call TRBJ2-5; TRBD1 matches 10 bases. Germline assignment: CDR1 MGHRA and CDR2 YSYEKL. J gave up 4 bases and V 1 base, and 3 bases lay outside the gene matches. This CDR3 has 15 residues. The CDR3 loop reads CASSQVDRGGETQYF. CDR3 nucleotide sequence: TGCGCCAGCAGCCAAGTGGACAGGGGGGGAGAGACCCAGTACTTC.

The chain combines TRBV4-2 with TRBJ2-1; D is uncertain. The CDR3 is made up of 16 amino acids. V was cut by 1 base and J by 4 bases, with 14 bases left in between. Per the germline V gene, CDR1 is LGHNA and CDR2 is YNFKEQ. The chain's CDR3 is CASSQGWQTQYNEQFF. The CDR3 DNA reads TGTGCCAGCAGCCAAGGGTGGCAGACACAATACAATGAGCAGTTCTTC.

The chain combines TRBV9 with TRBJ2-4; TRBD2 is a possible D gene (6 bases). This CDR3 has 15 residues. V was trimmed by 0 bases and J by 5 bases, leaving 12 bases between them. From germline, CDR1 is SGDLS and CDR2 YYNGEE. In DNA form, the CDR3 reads TGTGCCAGCAGCGTAGTCGGGGGAGAGGAAAACATTCAGTACTTC. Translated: CASSVVGGEENIQYF. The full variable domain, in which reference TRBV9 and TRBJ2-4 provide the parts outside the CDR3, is DSGVTQTPKHLITATGQRVTLRCSPRSGDLSVYWYQQSLDQGLQFLIQYYNGEERAKGNILERFSAQQFPDLHSELNLSSLELGDSALYFCASSVVGGEENIQYFGAGTRLSVL.

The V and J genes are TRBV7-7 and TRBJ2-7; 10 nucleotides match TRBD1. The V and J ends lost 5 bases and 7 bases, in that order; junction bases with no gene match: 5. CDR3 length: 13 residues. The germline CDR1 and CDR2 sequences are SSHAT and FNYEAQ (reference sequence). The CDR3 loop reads CASSNRDRGEQYF. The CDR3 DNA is TGTGCCAGCAGCAACCGGGACAGGGGAGAGCAGTACTTC.

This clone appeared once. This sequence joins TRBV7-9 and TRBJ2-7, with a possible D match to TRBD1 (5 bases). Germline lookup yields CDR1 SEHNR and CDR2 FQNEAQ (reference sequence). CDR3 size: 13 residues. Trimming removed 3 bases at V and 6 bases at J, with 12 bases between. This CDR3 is CASSFIQVSEQYF. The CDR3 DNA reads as TGTGCCAGCAGCTTTATACAGGTATCCGAGCAGTACTTC.

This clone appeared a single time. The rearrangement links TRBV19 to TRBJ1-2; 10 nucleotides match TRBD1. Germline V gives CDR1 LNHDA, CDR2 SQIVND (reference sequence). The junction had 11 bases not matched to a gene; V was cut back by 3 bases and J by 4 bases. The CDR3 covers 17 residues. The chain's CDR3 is CASSILTGGSFGYGYTF. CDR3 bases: TGTGCCAGTAGTATTTTGACAGGGGGCTCCTTCGGCTATGGCTACACCTTC.

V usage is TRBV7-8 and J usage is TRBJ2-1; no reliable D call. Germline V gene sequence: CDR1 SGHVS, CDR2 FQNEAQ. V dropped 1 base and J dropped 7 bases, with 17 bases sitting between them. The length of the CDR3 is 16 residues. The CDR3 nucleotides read TGTGCCAGCAGCTTAGGACCTATTCTTGCGAGTAATGAGCAGTTCTTC. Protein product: CASSLGPILASNEQFF.

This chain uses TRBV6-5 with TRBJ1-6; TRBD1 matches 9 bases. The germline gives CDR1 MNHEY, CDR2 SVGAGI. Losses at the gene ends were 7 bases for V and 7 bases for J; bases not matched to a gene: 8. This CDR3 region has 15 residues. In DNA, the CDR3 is TGTGCCAGCACCCTAACCGGACAGGGGAATTCACCCCTCCACTTT. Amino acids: CASTLTGQGNSPLHF.

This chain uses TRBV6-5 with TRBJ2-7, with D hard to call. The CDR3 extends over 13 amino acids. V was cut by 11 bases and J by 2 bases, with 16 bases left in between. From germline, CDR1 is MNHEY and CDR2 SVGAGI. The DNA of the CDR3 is TGTGCCTCGGTCCAAACTTACCCCTACGAGCAGTACTTC. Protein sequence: CASVQTYPYEQYF.

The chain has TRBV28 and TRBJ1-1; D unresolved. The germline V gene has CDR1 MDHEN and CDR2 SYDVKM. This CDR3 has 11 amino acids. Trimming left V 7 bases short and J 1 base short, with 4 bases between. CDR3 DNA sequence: TGTGCCAGCATCTGGAACACTGAAGCTTTCTTT. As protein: CASIWNTEAFF.

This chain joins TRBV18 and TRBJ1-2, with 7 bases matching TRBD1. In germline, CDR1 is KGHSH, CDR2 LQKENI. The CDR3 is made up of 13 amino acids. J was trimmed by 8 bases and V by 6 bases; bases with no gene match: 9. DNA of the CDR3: TGTGCCAGCTCGTTACAGGGGATCGACGGCTACACCTTC. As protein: CASSLQGIDGYTF. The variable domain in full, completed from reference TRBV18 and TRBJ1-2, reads NAGVMQNPRHLVRRRGQEARLRCSPMKGHSHVYWYRQLPEEGLKFMVYLQKENIIDESGMPKERFSAEFPKEGPSILRIQQVVRGDSAAYFCASSLQGIDGYTFGSGTRLTVV.

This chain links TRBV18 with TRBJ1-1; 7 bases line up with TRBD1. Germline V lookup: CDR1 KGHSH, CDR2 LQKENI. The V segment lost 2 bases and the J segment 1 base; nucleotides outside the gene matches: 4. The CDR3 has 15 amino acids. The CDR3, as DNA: TGTGCCAGCTCACCAACCGGGACAGAGAACACTGAAGCTTTCTTT. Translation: CASSPTGTENTEAFF.

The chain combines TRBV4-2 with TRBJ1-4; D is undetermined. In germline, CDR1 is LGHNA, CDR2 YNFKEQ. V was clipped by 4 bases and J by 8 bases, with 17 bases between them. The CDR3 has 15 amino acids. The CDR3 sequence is CASSPLAGGEEKLFF. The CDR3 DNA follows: TGTGCCAGCAGCCCGTTGGCCGGTGGAGAGGAAAAACTGTTTTTT.

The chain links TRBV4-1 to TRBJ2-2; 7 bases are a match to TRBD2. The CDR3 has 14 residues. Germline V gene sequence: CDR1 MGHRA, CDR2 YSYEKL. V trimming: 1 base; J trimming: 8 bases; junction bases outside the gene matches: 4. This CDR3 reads CASSQGKGLGELFF. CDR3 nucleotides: TGCGCCAGCAGCCAAGGGAAGGGACTAGGGGAGCTGTTTTTT.

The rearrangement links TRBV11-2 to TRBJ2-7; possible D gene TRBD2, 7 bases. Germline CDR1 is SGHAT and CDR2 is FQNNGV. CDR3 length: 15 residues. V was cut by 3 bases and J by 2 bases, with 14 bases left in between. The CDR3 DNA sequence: TGTGCCAGCAGCTTTAATCGGGGGGCCGCCTACGAGCAGTACTTC. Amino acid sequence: CASSFNRGAAYEQYF.

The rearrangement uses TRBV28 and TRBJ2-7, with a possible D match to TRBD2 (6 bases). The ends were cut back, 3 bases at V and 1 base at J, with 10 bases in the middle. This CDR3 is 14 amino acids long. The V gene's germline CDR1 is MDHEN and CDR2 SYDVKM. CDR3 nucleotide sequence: TGTGCCAGCAGTTTTGGAGGAGGGTCCTACGAGCAGTACTTC. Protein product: CASSFGGGSYEQYF.

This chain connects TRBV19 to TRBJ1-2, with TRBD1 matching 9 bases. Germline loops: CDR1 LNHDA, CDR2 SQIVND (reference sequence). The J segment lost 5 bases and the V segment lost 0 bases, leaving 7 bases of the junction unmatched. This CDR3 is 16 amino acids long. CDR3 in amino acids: CASSIEATGGRYGYTF. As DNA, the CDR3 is TGTGCCAGTAGTATAGAGGCGACAGGGGGTCGATATGGCTACACCTTC.

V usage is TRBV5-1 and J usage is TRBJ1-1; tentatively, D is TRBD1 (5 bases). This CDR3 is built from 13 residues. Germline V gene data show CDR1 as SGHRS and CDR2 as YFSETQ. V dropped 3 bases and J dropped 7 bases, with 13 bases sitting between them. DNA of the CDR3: TGCGCCAGCAGCTGGCGGGGGACCGGTGAAGCTTTCTTT. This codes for CASSWRGTGEAFF.

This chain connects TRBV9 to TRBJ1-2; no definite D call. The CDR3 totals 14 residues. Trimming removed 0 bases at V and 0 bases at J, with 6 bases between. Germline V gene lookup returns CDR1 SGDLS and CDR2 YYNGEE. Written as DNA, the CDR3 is TGTGCCAGCAGCGTAGTAGCGTCTAACTATGGCTACACCTTC. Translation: CASSVVASNYGYTF.

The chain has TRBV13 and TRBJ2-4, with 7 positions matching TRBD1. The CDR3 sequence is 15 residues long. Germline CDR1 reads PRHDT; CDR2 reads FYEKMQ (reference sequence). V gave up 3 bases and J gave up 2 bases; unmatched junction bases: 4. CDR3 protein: CASSFKGASKNIQYF. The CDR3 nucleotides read TGTGCCAGCAGCTTCAAGGGGGCGTCCAAAAACATTCAGTACTTC.

CDR3 coding DNA: TGTGCCAGCAGGCCCCAGGCTAGCGGGAGCAATGAGCAGTTCTTC. Translated, it gives CASRPQASGSNEQFF. The chain has TRBV7-9 and TRBJ2-1, with 10 bases identical to TRBD2. CDR3 length: 15 amino acids. V gave up 6 bases and J gave up 6 bases; unmatched junction bases: 8. The germline gives CDR1 SEHNR, CDR2 FQNEAQ (reference sequence). The entire variable domain, with the rest obtained from reference TRBV7-9 and TRBJ2-1, is as follows: DTGVSQNPRHKITKRGQNVTFRCDPISEHNRLYWYRQTLGQGPEFLTYFQNEAQLEKSRLLSDRFSAERPKGSFSTLEIQRTEQGDSAMYLCASRPQASGSNEQFFGPGTRLTVL.

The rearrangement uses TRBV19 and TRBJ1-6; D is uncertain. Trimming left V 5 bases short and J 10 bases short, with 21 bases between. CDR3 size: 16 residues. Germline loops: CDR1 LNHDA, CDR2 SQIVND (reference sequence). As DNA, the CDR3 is TGTGCCAGTAGTCCCCGAAGTGCGTCTGGGGTCTCACCCCTCCACTTT. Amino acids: CASSPRSASGVSPLHF.

This CDR3 is CASKGRGQNTGELFF. CDR3 sequence (DNA): TGTGCCAGCAAAGGACGGGGGCAGAACACCGGGGAGCTGTTTTTT. This chain uses TRBV25-1 with TRBJ2-2; D may correspond to TRBD1 or TRBD2 (6 bases each). The CDR3 consists of 15 residues. Trimming removed 7 bases from V and 1 base from J, with 13 bases in between. Germline V gene lookup returns CDR1 MGHDK and CDR2 SYGVNS.

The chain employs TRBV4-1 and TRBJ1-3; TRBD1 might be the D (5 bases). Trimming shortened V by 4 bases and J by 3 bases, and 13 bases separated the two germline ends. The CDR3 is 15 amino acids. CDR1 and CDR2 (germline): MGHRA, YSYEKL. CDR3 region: CASSPPGVHGNTIYF. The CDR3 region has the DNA TGCGCCAGCAGCCCTCCGGGGGTTCATGGAAACACCATATATTTT.

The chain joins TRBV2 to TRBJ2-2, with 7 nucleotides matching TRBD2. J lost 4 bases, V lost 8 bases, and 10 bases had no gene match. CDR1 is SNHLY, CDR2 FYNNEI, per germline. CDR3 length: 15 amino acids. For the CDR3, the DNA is TGTGCCAGCCTCCTGACTAGCAGCGGCACCGGGGAGCTGTTTTTT. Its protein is CASLLTSSGTGELFF. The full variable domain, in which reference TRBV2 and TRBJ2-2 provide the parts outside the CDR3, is EPEVTQTPSHQVTQMGQEVILRCVPISNHLYFYWYRQILGQKVEFLVSFYNNEISEKSEIFDDQFSVERPDGSNFTLKIRSTKLEDSAMYFCASLLTSSGTGELFFGEGSRLTVL.

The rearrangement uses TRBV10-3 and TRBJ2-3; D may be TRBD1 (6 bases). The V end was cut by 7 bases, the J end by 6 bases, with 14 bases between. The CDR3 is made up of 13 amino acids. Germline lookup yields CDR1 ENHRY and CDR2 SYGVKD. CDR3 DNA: TGTGCCATCACCCGGGACACTTCTGATACGCAGTATTTT. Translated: CAITRDTSDTQYF.

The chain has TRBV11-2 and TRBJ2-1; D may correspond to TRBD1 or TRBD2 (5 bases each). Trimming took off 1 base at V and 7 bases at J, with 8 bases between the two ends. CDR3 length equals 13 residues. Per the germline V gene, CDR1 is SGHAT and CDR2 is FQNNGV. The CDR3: CASSLGGPNEQFF. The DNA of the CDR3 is TGTGCCAGCAGCTTAGGGGGACCTAATGAGCAGTTCTTC. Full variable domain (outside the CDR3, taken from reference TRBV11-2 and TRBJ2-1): EAGVAQSPRYKIIEKRQSVAFWCNPISGHATLYWYQQILGQGPKLLIQFQNNGVVDDSQLPKDRFSAERLKGVDSTLKIQPAKLEDSAVYLCASSLGGPNEQFFGPGTRLTVL.